This TCR beta chain was profiled in a study of T cell responses to AZD1222 COVID-19 vaccine. Whole-study results and caveats: Spike-specific TCR breadth and depth grew following two AZD1222 doses. There were mostly white British donors and more females than males, and clonal diversity was possibly underestimated. Repertoires were obtained solely post-peak T cell response. Vaccine-related CD4 TCRs covered spike, predominating at 160-218 and 743-854.

This table comes from immunoSEQ multiplex PCR, and its TCRdb copy is limited to in-frame clones, with some not included. The profile covers over 50,000 clones, with over 70% appearing a single time and under 15% taken by the ten largest. Of note for this clone: Antigen unknown. At one end, the junction sequence differs from germline, possibly due to a read error.

The CDR3 has 11 amino acids. Germline V lookup: CDR1 SEHNR, CDR2 FQNEAQ (reference sequence). The chain links TRBV7-9 to TRBJ2-7; tentatively, D is TRBD2 (5 bases). Source: peripheral blood, taken on day 0 of AZD1222 vaccination. The TCR sequence derives from an adult in good health. The CDR3 DNA follows: TGTGCCAGCAGCCCTGTGGACGTCGGGGACTTC. This gives the protein CASSPVDVGDF.